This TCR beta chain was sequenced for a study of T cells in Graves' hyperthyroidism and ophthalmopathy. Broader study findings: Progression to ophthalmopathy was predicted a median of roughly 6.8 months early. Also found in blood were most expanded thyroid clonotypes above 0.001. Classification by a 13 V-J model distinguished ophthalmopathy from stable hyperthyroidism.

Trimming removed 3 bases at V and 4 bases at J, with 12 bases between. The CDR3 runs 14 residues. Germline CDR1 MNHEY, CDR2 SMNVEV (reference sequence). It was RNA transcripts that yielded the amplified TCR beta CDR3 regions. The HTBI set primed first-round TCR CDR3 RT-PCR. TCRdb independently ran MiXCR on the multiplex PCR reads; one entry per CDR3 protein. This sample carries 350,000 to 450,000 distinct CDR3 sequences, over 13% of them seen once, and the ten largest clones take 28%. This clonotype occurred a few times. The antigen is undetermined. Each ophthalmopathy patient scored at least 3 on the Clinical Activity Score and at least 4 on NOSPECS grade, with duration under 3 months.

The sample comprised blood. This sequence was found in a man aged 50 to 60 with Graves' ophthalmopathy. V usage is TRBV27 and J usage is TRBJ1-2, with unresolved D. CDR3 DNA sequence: TGTGCCAGCAGTTTTCGGACGGAATCCTATGGCTACACCTTC. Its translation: CASSFRTESYGYTF.